These T cell receptor beta chains were read from a single sample in a study of CD8 T cells in ankylosing spondylitis. TCRdb itself ran the 5' RACE reads through MiXCR, one entry per CDR3 protein. Of roughly 670,000 distinct CDR3 sequences in the sample, about 20% were seen once. The sample was blood, either unsorted or a sorted T cell fraction (not recorded which). These receptors all stem from a male donor with ankylosing spondylitis. The CDR3 runs from the conserved cysteine through the conserved F or W. Each record gives: CDR3 protein, CDR3 DNA, J gene, clone size, V gene, D gene. The D gene is left open where the match is weak. Where a row states a size, it is once, few, many or the class of an expanded clone; other rows omit it.

CDR3 protein: CSARAGKETQYF; CDR3 DNA: TGCAGTGCTAGAGCTGGAAAAGAGACCCAGTACTTC; J gene: TRBJ2-5; clone size: few; V gene: TRBV20-1; D gene: NA
CDR3 protein: CASEVTGSYEQYF; CDR3 DNA: TGTGCCAGCGAAGTTACAGGAAGCTACGAGCAGTACTTC; J gene: TRBJ2-7; clone size: few; V gene: TRBV12-3/TRBV12-4; D gene: NA
CDR3 protein: CASSLAGGYQETQYF; CDR3 DNA: TGTGCCAGCAGCTTAGCGGGAGGGTACCAAGAGACCCAGTACTTC; J gene: TRBJ2-5; clone size: many; V gene: TRBV7-2; D gene: TRBD2
CDR3 protein: CASSHVGNTGELFF; CDR3 DNA: TGTGCCAGCAGCCATGTAGGGAACACCGGGGAGCTGTTTTTT; J gene: TRBJ2-2; clone size: many; V gene: TRBV4-2; D gene: NA
CDR3 protein: CASQRQGAREQYF; CDR3 DNA: TGCGCCAGCCAAAGACAGGGGGCGCGGGAGCAGTACTTC; J gene: TRBJ2-7; clone size: NA; V gene: TRBV5-1; D gene: TRBD1
CDR3 protein: CASRSNRAQGGPLYEQYF; CDR3 DNA: TGTGCCAGCCGATCCAATCGGGCACAGGGCGGACCTCTGTACGAGCAGTACTTC; J gene: TRBJ2-7; clone size: few; V gene: TRBV11-2; D gene: NA
CDR3 protein: CASSPTLAGGTTGELFF; CDR3 DNA: TGTGCCAGCAGCCCTACTCTAGCGGGAGGTACCACCGGGGAGCTGTTTTTT; J gene: TRBJ2-2; clone size: NA; V gene: TRBV7-6; D gene: TRBD2
CDR3 protein: CASSMTSGSVETQYF; CDR3 DNA: TGTGCCAGCAGCATGACTAGCGGGAGTGTAGAGACCCAGTACTTC; J gene: TRBJ2-5; clone size: NA; V gene: TRBV7-2; D gene: TRBD2
CDR3 protein: CASSNSAGELFF; CDR3 DNA: TGTGCCAGCAGCAACAGCGCCGGGGAGCTGTTTTTT; J gene: TRBJ2-2; clone size: NA; V gene: TRBV7-9; D gene: NA
CDR3 protein: CASSLGQALEQFF; CDR3 DNA: TGTGCCAGCAGTTTGGGACAGGCCCTGGAGCAGTTCTTC; J gene: TRBJ2-1; clone size: NA; V gene: TRBV12-3/TRBV12-4; D gene: TRBD1
CDR3 protein: CASNPGARETQYF; CDR3 DNA: TGTGCCAGCAACCCGGGTGCCCGGGAGACCCAGTACTTC; J gene: TRBJ2-5; clone size: NA; V gene: TRBV6-2/TRBV6-3; D gene: NA
CDR3 protein: CSAIDRVNTEAFF; CDR3 DNA: TGCAGCGCAATCGACAGGGTGAACACTGAAGCTTTCTTT; J gene: TRBJ1-1; clone size: few; V gene: TRBV29-1; D gene: TRBD1
CDR3 protein: CASSLVGGLAGNTGELFF; CDR3 DNA: TGTGCCAGCAGCTTAGTCGGTGGGCTAGCGGGGAACACCGGGGAGCTGTTTTTT; J gene: TRBJ2-2; clone size: few; V gene: TRBV7-8; D gene: TRBD2
CDR3 protein: CASSLGGGRGPRGANVLTF; CDR3 DNA: TGTGCCAGCAGTTTAGGGGGGGGAAGGGGCCCCAGAGGGGCCAACGTCCTGACTTTC; J gene: TRBJ2-6; clone size: NA; V gene: TRBV12-3/TRBV12-4; D gene: TRBD2
CDR3 protein: CASSLDGNTDTQYF; CDR3 DNA: TGCGCCAGCAGCTTGGACGGAAACACAGATACGCAGTATTTT; J gene: TRBJ2-3; clone size: few; V gene: TRBV5-1; D gene: NA
CDR3 protein: CASTGARLGEKLFF; CDR3 DNA: TGTGCCAGCACTGGTGCGCGGTTGGGTGAAAAACTGTTTTTT; J gene: TRBJ1-4; clone size: few; V gene: TRBV28; D gene: NA
CDR3 protein: CASSPLSGVGSYEQYF; CDR3 DNA: TGTGCCAGTAGTCCCTTATCGGGGGTGGGATCCTACGAGCAGTACTTC; J gene: TRBJ2-7; clone size: few; V gene: TRBV19; D gene: NA
CDR3 protein: CASSFGIGNEQYF; CDR3 DNA: TGTGCCAGCAGCTTCGGGATCGGGAACGAGCAGTACTTC; J gene: TRBJ2-7; clone size: NA; V gene: TRBV7-2; D gene: NA
CDR3 protein: CASSLRYSGSTDTQYF; CDR3 DNA: TGTGCCAGCAGCTTAAGATATAGCGGGAGCACAGATACGCAGTATTTT; J gene: TRBJ2-3; clone size: NA; V gene: TRBV7-3; D gene: TRBD2
CDR3 protein: CSVVNINSYEQYF; CDR3 DNA: TGCAGCGTTGTAAACATTAACTCCTACGAGCAGTACTTC; J gene: TRBJ2-7; clone size: many; V gene: TRBV29-1; D gene: NA